Included here is one TCR beta chain sequence, with context. Germline lookup yields CDR1 MGHRA and CDR2 YSYEKL. The CDR3 is 15 amino acids. The sample comes from a study of monozygotic twins with inflammatory bowel disease. TCRdb reprocessed the 5' RACE reads, keeping one entry per CDR3 protein, no DNA. The ten most abundant clones cover 2.4% of a sample with about 450,000 distinct CDR3 sequences. Sequencing was carried out using blood. The chain couples TRBV4-1 to TRBJ2-7. The sequence was obtained from a human donor with ulcerative colitis or Crohn's disease, or a healthy co-twin of an affected twin (not recorded which). CDR3 protein: CASSQGPVPSYEQYF.